These 23 T cell receptor beta chains came from one sample sequenced in a study of cytomegalovirus exposure and HLA in healthy donors. In the PCR, 60 Vbeta and 13 Jbeta primers were used. Assay used: immunoSEQ multiplex PCR; TCRdb lists only in-frame clones, some missing. In all, the sample yields roughly 58,000 clones. The source material was PBMCs. The source is a woman between 45 and 65 years old in good health and CMV-seropositive.

The V call is TRBV6-4, the J call TRBJ1-2; perhaps TRBD1 as D (6 bases). Trimming cost V 4 bases and J 7 bases, with 13 bases left between them. The CDR3 runs to 13 residues. From germline, CDR1 is MRHNA and CDR2 SNTAGT. This CDR3 is CASSAQGLRGYTF. The CDR3 DNA follows: TGTGCCAGCAGTGCGCAGGGGCTGCGTGGCTACACCTTC.

The chain carries TRBV18 and TRBJ2-2, with 8 bases aligning to TRBD1. Germline values: CDR1 KGHSH, CDR2 LQKENI. V lost 3 bases and J lost 4; bases outside the gene matches: 7. This CDR3 is built from 16 residues. CDR3: CASSPSGQGGTGELFF. Here the CDR3 DNA reads TGTGCCAGCTCACCCTCCGGACAGGGAGGCACCGGGGAGCTGTTTTTT.

J is TRBJ1-5 and V is TRBV19, with TRBD1 matching over 11 bases. The J segment lost 0 bases and the V segment lost 4 bases, leaving 11 bases of the junction unmatched. Per the germline V gene, CDR1 is LNHDA and CDR2 is SQIVND (reference sequence). CDR3 size: 19 residues. The CDR3 region is CASSTPRTGGTVSNQPQHF. CDR3 DNA sequence: TGTGCCAGTAGTACGCCCAGGACAGGGGGCACGGTTAGCAATCAGCCCCAGCATTTT.

The chain links TRBV7-8 to TRBJ1-3, with 8 bases lining up with TRBD1. This CDR3 contains 18 residues. Germline V gene data show CDR1 as SGHVS and CDR2 as FQNEAQ. The V and J ends lost 2 bases and 0 bases, in that order; junction bases with no gene match: 9. CDR3 amino acids: CASSLFGQGAYSGNTIYF. Here the CDR3 DNA reads TGTGCCAGCAGCTTATTCGGACAGGGCGCCTACTCTGGAAACACCATATATTTT.

V usage is TRBV18 and J usage is TRBJ2-1, with 7 bases matching TRBD2. This CDR3 has 15 amino acids. CDR1 and CDR2 (germline): KGHSH, LQKENI. V trimming: 5 bases; J trimming: 13 bases; junction bases outside the gene matches: 17. The CDR3 reads CASSFPSGGSSSQFF. The CDR3 bases are TGTGCCAGCTCATTTCCGTCTGGCGGGAGTAGTTCTCAGTTCTTC.

The gene calls are TRBV7-6 and TRBJ2-1; maybe TRBD2 (5 bases). The germline V and J ends were trimmed by 2 bases and 5 bases, with 10 bases remaining between them. Germline-derived CDR1 and CDR2 are SGHVS and FNYEAQ. This CDR3 contains 14 residues. The CDR3 DNA sequence: TGTGCCAGCAGCTTACTCGACGGGAACAATGAGCAGTTCTTC. It specifies CASSLLDGNNEQFF.

V usage is TRBV6-6 and J usage is TRBJ2-7; the D gene is possibly TRBD1 (6 bases). In germline, CDR1 is MNHNY, CDR2 SVGAGI (reference sequence). The CDR3 extends over 15 amino acids. The germline V and J ends were trimmed by 2 bases and 3 bases, with 14 bases remaining between them. DNA of the CDR3: TGTGCCAGCAGTTACGCCAGGGGCCCGGACTACGAGCAGTACTTC. Translated, it gives CASSYARGPDYEQYF.

CDR3 bases: TGTGCCAGTCGTTATACCGGGGAGCTGTTTTTT. Amino acids: CASRYTGELFF. The chain links TRBV25-1 to TRBJ2-2; no clear D. The V gene lost 9 bases and the J gene lost 5 bases, with 7 bases spanning the gap. The CDR3 has 11 residues. Germline V gene data show CDR1 as MGHDK and CDR2 as SYGVNS. The whole variable domain, filled in from reference TRBV25-1 and TRBJ2-2, reads EADIYQTPRYLVIGTGKKITLECSQTMGHDKMYWYQQDPGMELHLIHYSYGVNSTEKGDLSSESTVSRIRTEHFPLTLESARPSHTSQYLCASRYTGELFFGEGSRLTVL.

The chain has TRBV6-5 and TRBJ2-7; no reliable D call. The germline V and J ends were trimmed by 5 bases and 2 bases, with 7 bases remaining between them. This CDR3 has 12 residues. Per the germline V gene, CDR1 is MNHEY and CDR2 is SVGAGI. CDR3 in DNA: TGTGCCAGCAGTGCCGCTACCTACGAGCAGTACTTC. Translation gives CASSAATYEQYF.

The chain employs TRBV7-9 and TRBJ2-1; TRBD2 aligns across 12 bases. The V gene's germline CDR1 is SEHNR and CDR2 FQNEAQ (reference sequence). Losses at the gene ends were 5 bases for V and 2 bases for J; bases not matched to a gene: 10. CDR3 size: 18 residues. CDR3 amino acids: CASSPRTSGVNTYNEQFF. The CDR3 DNA is TGTGCCAGCAGCCCACGGACTAGCGGGGTGAATACCTACAATGAGCAGTTCTTC.

The chain has TRBV19 and TRBJ1-4, with a possible D match to TRBD1 (6 bases). Deletions cut 11 bases from V and 7 bases from J, with 17 bases between. CDR1 is LNHDA, CDR2 SQIVND, per germline (reference sequence). This CDR3 comprises 13 residues. Here the CDR3 DNA reads TGTGCCGCCGAGGACAGAAACCTTGAAAAACTGTTTTTT. Amino acid sequence: CAAEDRNLEKLFF.

The rearrangement links TRBV29-1 to TRBJ2-7; D is perhaps TRBD2 (5 bases). From germline, CDR1 is SQVTM and CDR2 ANQGSEA. The CDR3 runs to 14 residues. Trimming pared 3 bases from V and 2 bases from J, leaving 14 bases between. The CDR3 loop reads CSVDRGGSAYEQYF. Here the CDR3 DNA reads TGCAGCGTTGATCGCGGCGGGTCCGCCTACGAGCAGTACTTC.

The chain joins TRBV6-6 to TRBJ2-7; D is possibly TRBD2 (6 bases). CDR3 length: 15 residues. Germline V CDR1 and CDR2: MNHNY, SVGAGI (reference sequence). Trimming left V 0 bases short and J 1 base short, with 10 bases between. The CDR3 is CASSYSRGSSYEQYF. The CDR3, as DNA: TGTGCCAGCAGTTACTCTCGGGGGTCTTCCTACGAGCAGTACTTC.

The CDR3 nucleotides read TGTGCCAGCAGTGAAGCGGCCAGCGTCTCTGGAAACACCATATATTTT. Translated, it gives CASSEAASVSGNTIYF. The rearrangement joins TRBV6-1 to TRBJ1-3; D is undetermined. The CDR3 extends over 16 amino acids. The V end lost 0 bases, the J end lost 0 bases, and 9 bases lay between the germline ends. The germline V gene encodes CDR1 MNHNS and CDR2 SASEGT.

CDR3 nucleotide sequence: TGCGCCAGCAGCTTTGAGGGTGATCAGCCCCAGCATTTT. Protein: CASSFEGDQPQHF. The rearrangement joins TRBV5-1 to TRBJ1-5; D call uncertain. CDR1 is SGHRS, CDR2 YFSETQ, per germline. The CDR3 is 13 residues long. The V end lost 2 bases, the J end lost 5 bases, and 8 bases lay between the germline ends.

The genes are TRBV7-2 and TRBJ1-1; D is unresolved. Germline CDR1 reads SGHTA; CDR2 reads FQGNSA. The ends were cut back, 3 bases at V and 3 bases at J, with 14 bases in the middle. The CDR3 loop spans 15 amino acids. CDR3 DNA sequence: TGTGCCAGCAGCTTCCTCCTTAGGCGGGACACTGAAGCTTTCTTT. This encodes CASSFLLRRDTEAFF.

The chain links TRBV7-9 to TRBJ2-3; TRBD1 agrees at 7 bases. CDR1 SEHNR and CDR2 FQNEAQ come from the germline V gene (reference sequence). V lost 4 bases to trimming and J lost 8 bases; unmatched junction nucleotides: 12. The CDR3 consists of 15 residues. DNA of the CDR3: TGTGCCAGCAGCTCCGAGCTTGACAGGGCGGGTACGCAGTATTTT. This encodes CASSSELDRAGTQYF.

The chain uses TRBV27 and TRBJ1-2; D uncertain. The CDR3 length is 19 residues. The V end was cut by 5 bases, the J end by 3 bases, with 28 bases between. Germline values: CDR1 MNHEY, CDR2 SMNVEV (reference sequence). CDR3 in amino acids: CASSPSQHGEGPPHYGYTF. The CDR3 DNA follows: TGTGCCAGCAGTCCAAGTCAGCACGGAGAAGGTCCGCCACACTATGGCTACACCTTC.

V is TRBV9 and J is TRBJ2-1; 9 bases fit TRBD1. This CDR3 is built from 16 residues. Germline CDR1 is SGDLS and CDR2 is YYNGEE. With V trimmed by 4 bases and J by 8 bases, 13 bases remained unmatched. The CDR3 is CASSPKKGQGMYEQFF. The CDR3 bases are TGTGCCAGCAGCCCTAAGAAGGGACAGGGTATGTATGAGCAGTTCTTC.

This chain connects TRBV25-1 to TRBJ2-1; 7 positions match TRBD2. The CDR3 loop spans 15 amino acids. The germline V gene has CDR1 MGHDK and CDR2 SYGVNS. After removal of 5 bases from V and 7 bases from J, the junction contained 11 bases not matched to a gene. In nucleotides, the CDR3 is TGTGCCAGCAGTCCTCAGCCGGGACTAAAGAATGAGCAGTTCTTC. Encoded protein: CASSPQPGLKNEQFF. Drawing the rest from reference TRBV25-1 and TRBJ2-1, the complete variable domain is EADIYQTPRYLVIGTGKKITLECSQTMGHDKMYWYQQDPGMELHLIHYSYGVNSTEKGDLSSESTVSRIRTEHFPLTLESARPSHTSQYLCASSPQPGLKNEQFFGPGTRLTVL.

The chain employs TRBV7-6 and TRBJ1-5; D is possibly TRBD1 (5 bases). The CDR3 sequence is 14 residues long. The V gene lost 6 bases and the J gene lost 11 bases, with 20 bases spanning the gap. Germline V gene data show CDR1 as SGHVS and CDR2 as FNYEAQ. DNA of the CDR3: TGTGCCAGCAGACTAAGGACGGGCTCGGGGGCCCAGCATTTT. The encoded protein is CASRLRTGSGAQHF.

The rearrangement joins TRBV25-1 to TRBJ2-2, with a weak D call TRBD2 (5 bases). The CDR3 runs to 13 residues. Germline V lookup: CDR1 MGHDK, CDR2 SYGVNS. V gave up 4 bases and J gave up 7 bases, with 10 bases separating them. The CDR3 DNA follows: TGTGCCAGCAGTGGAGGGAGTAGCGGGGAGCTGTTTTTT. Its protein product is CASSGGSSGELFF.

The rearrangement uses TRBV5-4 and TRBJ2-3; 10 nucleotides align to TRBD1. CDR3 size: 16 residues. Unmatched junction bases numbered 7, after V lost 3 bases and J lost 3 bases. Germline CDR1 reads SGHNT; CDR2 reads YYREEE (reference sequence). CDR3 residues: CASSSPGQGWTDTQYF. In DNA form, the CDR3 reads TGTGCCAGCAGCTCTCCGGGACAGGGGTGGACAGATACGCAGTATTTT.